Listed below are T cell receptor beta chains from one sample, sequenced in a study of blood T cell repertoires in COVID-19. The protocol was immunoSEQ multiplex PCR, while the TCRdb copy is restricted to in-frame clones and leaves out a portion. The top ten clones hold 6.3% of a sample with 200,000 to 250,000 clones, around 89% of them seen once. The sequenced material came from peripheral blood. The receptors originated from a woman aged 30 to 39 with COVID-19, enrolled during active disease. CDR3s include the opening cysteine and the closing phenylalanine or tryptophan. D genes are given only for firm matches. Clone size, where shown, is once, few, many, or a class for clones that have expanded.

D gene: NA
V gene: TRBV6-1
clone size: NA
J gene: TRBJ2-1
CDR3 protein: CASSEPSGRVTEQFF
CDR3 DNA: TGTGCCAGCAGTGAACCCTCGGGCAGGGTGACTGAGCAGTTCTTC

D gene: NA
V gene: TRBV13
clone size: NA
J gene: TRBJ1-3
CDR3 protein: CASRKAGQRLAIYF
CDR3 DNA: TGTGCCAGCAGAAAAGCGGGGCAGAGGCTGGCCATATATTTT

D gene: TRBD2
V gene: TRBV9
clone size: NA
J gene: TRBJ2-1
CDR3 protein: CASSTTPAGVNEQFF
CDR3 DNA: TGTGCCAGCAGCACAACCCCCGCGGGGGTAAATGAGCAGTTCTTC

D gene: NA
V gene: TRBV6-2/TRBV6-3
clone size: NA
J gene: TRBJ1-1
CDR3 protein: CASSYPARNTEAFF
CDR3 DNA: TGTGCCAGCAGTTACCCTGCTAGAAACACTGAAGCTTTCTTT

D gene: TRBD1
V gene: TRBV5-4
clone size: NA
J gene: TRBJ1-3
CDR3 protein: CASSSRGQFSGNTIYF
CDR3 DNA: TGTGCCAGCAGCTCGAGGGGACAGTTCTCTGGAAACACCATATATTTT

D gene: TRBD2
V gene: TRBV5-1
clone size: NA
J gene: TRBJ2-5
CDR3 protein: CASSWTSGEVYQETQYF
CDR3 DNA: TGCGCCAGCAGCTGGACTAGCGGGGAAGTGTACCAAGAGACCCAGTACTTC

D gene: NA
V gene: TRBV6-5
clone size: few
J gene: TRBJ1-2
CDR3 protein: CASSYSSDRNYGYTF
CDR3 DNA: TGTGCCAGCAGTTACTCCTCCGACAGGAACTATGGCTACACCTTC

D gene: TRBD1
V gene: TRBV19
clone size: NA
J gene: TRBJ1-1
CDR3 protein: CASSIKVRGEAFF
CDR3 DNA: TGTGCCAGTAGTATCAAGGTCAGGGGGGAAGCTTTCTTT

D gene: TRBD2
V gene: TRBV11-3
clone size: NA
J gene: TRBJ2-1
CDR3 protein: CASSTRQLSPGTSGRVEQFF
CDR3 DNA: TGTGCCAGCAGCACCCGTCAACTATCCCCCGGGACTAGCGGGAGAGTTGAGCAGTTCTTC

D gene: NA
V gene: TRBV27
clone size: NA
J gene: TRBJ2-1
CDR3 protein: CASSLGGGNEQFF
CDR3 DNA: TGTGCCAGCAGTTTAGGAGGTGGGAATGAGCAGTTCTTC

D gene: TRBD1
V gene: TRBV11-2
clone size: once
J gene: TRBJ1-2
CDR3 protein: CASSWDRGNYGYTF
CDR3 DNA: TGTGCCAGCAGCTGGGACAGGGGGAACTATGGCTACACCTTC

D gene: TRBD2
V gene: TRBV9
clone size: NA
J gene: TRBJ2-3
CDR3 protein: CASSVREGYTDTQYF
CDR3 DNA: TGTGCCAGCAGCGTAAGGGAGGGATACACAGATACGCAGTATTTT

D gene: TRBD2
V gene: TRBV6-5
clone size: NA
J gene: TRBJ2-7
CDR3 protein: CASSSRTSGRAYEQYF
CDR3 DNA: TGTGCCAGCAGTTCTAGGACTAGCGGGCGGGCGTACGAGCAGTACTTC

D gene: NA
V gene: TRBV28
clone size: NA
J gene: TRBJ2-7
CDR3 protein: CASSSPGEQGSEQYF
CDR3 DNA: TGTGCCAGCAGTTCCCCCGGTGAACAGGGAAGTGAGCAGTACTTC

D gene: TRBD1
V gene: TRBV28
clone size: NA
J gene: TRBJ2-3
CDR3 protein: CASSRDREVTDTQYF
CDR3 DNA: TGTGCCAGCAGTCGCGACAGGGAAGTCACAGATACGCAGTATTTT

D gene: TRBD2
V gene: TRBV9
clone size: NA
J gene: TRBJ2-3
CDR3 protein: CASSVSQPGGALDTQYF
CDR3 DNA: TGTGCCAGCAGCGTATCCCAACCGGGGGGGGCCTTAGATACGCAGTATTTT

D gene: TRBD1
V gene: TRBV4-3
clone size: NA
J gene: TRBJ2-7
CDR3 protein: CASSQESGTVSYEQYF
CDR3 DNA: TGCGCCAGCAGCCAGGAATCCGGGACAGTCTCCTACGAGCAGTACTTC

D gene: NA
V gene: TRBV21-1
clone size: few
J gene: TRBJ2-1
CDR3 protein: CASSKGRGSHPSGRADNYNEQFF
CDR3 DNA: TGTGCCAGCAGCAAAGGGAGAGGTAGCCATCCTAGCGGGAGGGCAGATAATTACAATGAGCAGTTCTTC

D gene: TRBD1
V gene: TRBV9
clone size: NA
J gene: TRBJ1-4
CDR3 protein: CASSAGGNEKLFF
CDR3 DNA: TGTGCCAGCAGCGCAGGGGGAAATGAAAAACTGTTTTTT

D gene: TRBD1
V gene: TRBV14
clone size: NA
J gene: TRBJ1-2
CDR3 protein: CASSQDPTGLSGYTF
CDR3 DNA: TGTGCCAGCAGCCAAGACCCGACAGGGTTGAGTGGCTACACCTTC

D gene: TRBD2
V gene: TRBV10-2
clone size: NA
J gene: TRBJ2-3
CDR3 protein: CAGGASGSDTQYF
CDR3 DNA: TGCGCCGGGGGAGCTAGCGGGAGTGATACGCAGTATTTT

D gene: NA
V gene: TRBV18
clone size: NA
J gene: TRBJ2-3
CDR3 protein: CASSHTGRPFSTDTQYF
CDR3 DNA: TGTGCCAGCTCACACACAGGGAGACCCTTTAGCACAGATACGCAGTATTTT

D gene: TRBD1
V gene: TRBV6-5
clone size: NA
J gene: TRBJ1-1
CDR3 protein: CASRATDRDTEAFF
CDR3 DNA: TGTGCCAGCAGGGCCACTGACAGGGACACTGAAGCTTTCTTT

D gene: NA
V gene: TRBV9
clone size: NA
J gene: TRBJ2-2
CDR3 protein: CASTPSGSLTGELFF
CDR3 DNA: TGTGCCAGCACCCCTTCCGGGAGCCTCACCGGGGAGCTGTTTTTT

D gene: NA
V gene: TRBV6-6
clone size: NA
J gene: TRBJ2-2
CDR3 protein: CASSLGQITGELFF
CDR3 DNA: TGTGCCAGCAGTTTAGGACAGATCACCGGGGAGCTGTTTTTT

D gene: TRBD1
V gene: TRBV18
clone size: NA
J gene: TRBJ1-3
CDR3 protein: CASSPPQGAGNTIYF
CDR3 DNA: TGTGCCAGCTCACCCCCGCAGGGGGCTGGAAACACCATATATTTT

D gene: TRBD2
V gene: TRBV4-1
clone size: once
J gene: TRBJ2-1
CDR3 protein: CASSQDGGGGNEQFF
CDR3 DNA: TGCGCCAGCAGCCAAGATGGCGGCGGGGGCAATGAGCAGTTCTTC

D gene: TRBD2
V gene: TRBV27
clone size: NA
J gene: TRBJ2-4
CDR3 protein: CASSARLAGFLFQGKNIQYF
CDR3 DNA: TGTGCCAGCAGTGCCCGACTAGCGGGGTTCCTTTTTCAGGGCAAAAACATTCAGTACTTC

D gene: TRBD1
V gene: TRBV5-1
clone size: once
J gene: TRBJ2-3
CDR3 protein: CASSTQTGRPTDTQYF
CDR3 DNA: TGCGCCAGCAGCACGCAGACAGGGCGGCCCACAGATACGCAGTATTTT

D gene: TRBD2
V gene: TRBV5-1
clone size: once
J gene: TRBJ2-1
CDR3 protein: CASSLVAGGSNEQFF
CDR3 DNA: TGCGCCAGCAGCTTGGTAGCGGGAGGAAGCAATGAGCAGTTCTTC

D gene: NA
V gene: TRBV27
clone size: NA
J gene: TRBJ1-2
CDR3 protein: CASSRDLTGDGYTF
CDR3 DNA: TGTGCCAGCAGCCGGGACCTGACAGGCGATGGCTACACCTTC

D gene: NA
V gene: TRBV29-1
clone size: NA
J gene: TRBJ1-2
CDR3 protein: CSVVGGGAAYSGYTF
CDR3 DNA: TGCAGCGTTGTGGGGGGAGGGGCCGCTTATAGTGGCTACACCTTC

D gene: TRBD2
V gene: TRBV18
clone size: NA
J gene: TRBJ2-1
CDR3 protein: CASSPESGRWDEQFF
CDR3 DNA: TGTGCCAGCTCACCGGAGAGCGGGAGATGGGATGAGCAGTTCTTC

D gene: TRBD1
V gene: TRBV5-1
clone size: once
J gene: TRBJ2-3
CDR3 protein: CASSQGQHTDTQYF
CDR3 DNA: TGCGCCAGCAGCCAGGGACAGCACACAGATACGCAGTATTTT

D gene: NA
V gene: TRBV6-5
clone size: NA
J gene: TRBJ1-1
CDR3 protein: CASTPAGWGTEAFF
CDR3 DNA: TGTGCCAGCACCCCTGCAGGGTGGGGCACTGAAGCTTTCTTT

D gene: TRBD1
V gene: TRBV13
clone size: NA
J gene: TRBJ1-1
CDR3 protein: CASSPQGVGVTEAFF
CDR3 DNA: TGTGCCAGCAGCCCACAGGGGGTTGGGGTCACTGAAGCTTTCTTT

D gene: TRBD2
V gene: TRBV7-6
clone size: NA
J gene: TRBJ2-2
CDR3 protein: CASSLRRSSGTGSGELFF
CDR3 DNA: TGTGCCAGCAGCCTCCGGAGGAGTAGCGGGACCGGGTCCGGGGAGCTGTTTTTT

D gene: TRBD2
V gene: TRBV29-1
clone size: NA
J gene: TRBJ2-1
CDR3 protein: CSDRTSGSPEQFF
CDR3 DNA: TGCAGCGACCGGACTAGCGGGAGTCCTGAGCAGTTCTTC

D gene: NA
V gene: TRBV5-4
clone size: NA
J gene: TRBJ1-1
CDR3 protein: CASSPQGYLNTEAFF
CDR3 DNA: TGTGCCAGCAGCCCACAGGGCTACTTGAACACTGAAGCTTTCTTT

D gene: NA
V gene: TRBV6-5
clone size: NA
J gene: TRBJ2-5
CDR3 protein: CASSYSGGETQYF
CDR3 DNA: TGTGCCAGCAGTTACTCAGGAGGGGAGACCCAGTACTTC

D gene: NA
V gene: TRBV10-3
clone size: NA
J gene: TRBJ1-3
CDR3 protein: CAITPNGDSGNTIYF
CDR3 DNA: TGTGCCATCACCCCGAACGGGGATTCTGGAAACACCATATATTTT

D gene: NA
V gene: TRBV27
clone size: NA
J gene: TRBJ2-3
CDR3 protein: CASRTRVYADTQYF
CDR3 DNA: TGTGCCAGCCGGACAAGGGTTTATGCAGATACGCAGTATTTT

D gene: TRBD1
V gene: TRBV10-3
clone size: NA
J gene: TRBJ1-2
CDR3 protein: CAISDRGRGYTF
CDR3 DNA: TGTGCCATCAGCGACAGGGGGCGTGGCTACACCTTC

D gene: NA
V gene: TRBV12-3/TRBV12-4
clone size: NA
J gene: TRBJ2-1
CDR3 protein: CASSLFGPDEQFF
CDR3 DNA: TGTGCCAGCAGTTTATTCGGTCCGGATGAGCAGTTCTTC

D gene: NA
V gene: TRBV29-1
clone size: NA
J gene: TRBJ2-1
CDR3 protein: CVGRGSYNEQFF
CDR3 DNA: TGCGTAGGCAGGGGCTCCTACAATGAGCAGTTCTTC

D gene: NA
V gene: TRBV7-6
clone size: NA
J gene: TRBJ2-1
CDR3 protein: CASSLADTAYNEQFF
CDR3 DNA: TGTGCCAGCAGCTTAGCGGACACCGCCTACAATGAGCAGTTCTTC

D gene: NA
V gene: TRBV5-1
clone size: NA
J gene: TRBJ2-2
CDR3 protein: CASSSQGDGELFF
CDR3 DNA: TGCGCCAGCAGCTCACAGGGAGACGGGGAGCTGTTTTTT

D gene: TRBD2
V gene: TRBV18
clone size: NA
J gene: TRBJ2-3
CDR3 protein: CASSPGLAETTDTQYF
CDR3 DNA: TGTGCCAGCTCACCCGGACTAGCGGAAACAACAGATACGCAGTATTTT

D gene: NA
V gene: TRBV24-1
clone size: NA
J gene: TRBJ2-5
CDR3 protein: CATSDTQGGWETQYF
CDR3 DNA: TGTGCCACCAGCGATACACAGGGTGGGTGGGAGACCCAGTACTTC

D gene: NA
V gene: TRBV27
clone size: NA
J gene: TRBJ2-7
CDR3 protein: CASSLKEGATYEQYF
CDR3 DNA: TGTGCCAGCAGTTTGAAAGAAGGGGCTACCTACGAGCAGTACTTC